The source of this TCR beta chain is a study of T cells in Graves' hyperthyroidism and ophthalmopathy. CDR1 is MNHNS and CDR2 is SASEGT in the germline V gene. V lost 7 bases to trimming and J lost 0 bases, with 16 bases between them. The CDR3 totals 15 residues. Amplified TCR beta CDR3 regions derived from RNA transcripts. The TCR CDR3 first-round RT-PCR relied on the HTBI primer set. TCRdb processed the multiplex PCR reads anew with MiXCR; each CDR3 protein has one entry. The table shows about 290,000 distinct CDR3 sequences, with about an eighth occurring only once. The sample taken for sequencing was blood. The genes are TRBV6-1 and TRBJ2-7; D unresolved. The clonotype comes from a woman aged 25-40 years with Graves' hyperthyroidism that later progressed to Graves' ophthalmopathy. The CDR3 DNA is TGTGCCAGCAAGCAGGAACTCACAAGCTCCTACGAGCAGTACTTC. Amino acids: CASKQELTSSYEQYF.